The present T cell receptor beta chain was sequenced within a study of Ad26.COV2.S vaccination and SARS-CoV-2 variants. Study-level background: The trial was COV1001 and the donor's arm was Ad26.COV2.S.

Of note for this clone: Its antigen is unidentified.

This CDR3 comprises 15 residues. Trimming removed 6 bases at V and 0 bases at J, with 14 bases between. Germline loops: CDR1 MNHEY, CDR2 SVGAGI. Study-wide points: Similar non-spike TCR breadth was seen in vaccine and placebo recipients.

The treatment was: some 19 received Ad26.COV2.S at low or high dose, single or two shots; roughly five received placebo; per-sample allocation not given. Repertoires come from day 63 after the first vaccine or placebo injection. Profiled with immunoSEQ multiplex PCR; TCRdb holds only in-frame clones, not every one. The table includes roughly 700,000 clones, 80% to 90% detected once. This receptor was obtained from a person aged 18-60 years who received the Ad26.COV2.S COVID-19 vaccine or a placebo. The chain carries TRBV6-5 and TRBJ1-1, with unresolved D. The sequencing used peripheral blood, collected in a trial of Ad26.COV2.S vaccine versus placebo. CDR3 amino acids: CASSFSGSMNTEAFF. The CDR3 DNA is TGTGCCAGCAGCTTCTCCGGGAGCATGAACACTGAAGCTTTCTTT.